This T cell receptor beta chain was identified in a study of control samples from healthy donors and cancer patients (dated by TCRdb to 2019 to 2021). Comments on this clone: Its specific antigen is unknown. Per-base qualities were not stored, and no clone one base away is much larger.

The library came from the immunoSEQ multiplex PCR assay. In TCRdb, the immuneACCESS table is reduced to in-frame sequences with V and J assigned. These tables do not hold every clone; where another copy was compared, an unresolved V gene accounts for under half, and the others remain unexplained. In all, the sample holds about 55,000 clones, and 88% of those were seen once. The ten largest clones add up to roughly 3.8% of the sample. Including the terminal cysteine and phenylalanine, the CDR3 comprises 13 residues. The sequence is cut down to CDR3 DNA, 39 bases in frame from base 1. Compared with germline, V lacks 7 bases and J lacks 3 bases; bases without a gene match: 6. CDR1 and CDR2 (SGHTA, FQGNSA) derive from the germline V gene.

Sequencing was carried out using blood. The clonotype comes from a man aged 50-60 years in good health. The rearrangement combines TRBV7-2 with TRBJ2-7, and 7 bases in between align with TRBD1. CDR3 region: CASTTGQVYEQYF. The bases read TGTGCCAGCACCACCGGACAGGTCTACGAGCAGTACTTC.